These T cell receptor beta chains were read from a single sample in a study of cytomegalovirus exposure and HLA in healthy donors. The method was immunoSEQ multiplex PCR; TCRdb's version includes in-frame clones alone and lacks a portion of them. Among under 60,000 clones listed, over 75% were seen once. The sequencing sample was made of PBMCs. These TCRs come from a woman aged 25 to 39 in good health and CMV-seronegative. CDR3s include the opening cysteine and the closing phenylalanine or tryptophan. Each record gives: clone size, V gene, D gene, J gene, CDR3 length, CDR3 DNA, CDR3 protein. D genes are given only for firm matches. The listing skips clone size in some rows; elsewhere it reads once, few, many or a size class.

clone size: NA; V gene: TRBV19; D gene: NA; J gene: TRBJ1-5; CDR3 length: 15; CDR3 DNA: TGTGCCAGTAGTATAGGACAGTCGTTCAATCAGCCCCAGCATTTT; CDR3 protein: CASSIGQSFNQPQHF
clone size: NA; V gene: TRBV7-9; D gene: NA; J gene: TRBJ2-3; CDR3 length: 15; CDR3 DNA: TGTGCCGGATCGTCGGGACAAGGCAAAACAGATACGCAGTATTTT; CDR3 protein: CAGSSGQGKTDTQYF
clone size: NA; V gene: TRBV7-6; D gene: TRBD2; J gene: TRBJ2-5; CDR3 length: 14; CDR3 DNA: TGTGCCAGCAGCTTAACGGGAGGCGCAGAGACCCAGTACTTC; CDR3 protein: CASSLTGGAETQYF
clone size: few; V gene: TRBV19; D gene: TRBD1; J gene: TRBJ1-5; CDR3 length: 13; CDR3 DNA: TGTGCCAGTGGGGGACAGCCGAATCAGCCCCAGCATTTT; CDR3 protein: CASGGQPNQPQHF
clone size: NA; V gene: TRBV28; D gene: TRBD1; J gene: TRBJ1-3; CDR3 length: 18; CDR3 DNA: TGTGCCAGCAGCTCCCCAGGGGGCAGGGAGAGCTCTGGAAACACCATATATTTT; CDR3 protein: CASSSPGGRESSGNTIYF
clone size: few; V gene: TRBV9; D gene: TRBD1; J gene: TRBJ2-3; CDR3 length: 15; CDR3 DNA: TGTGCCAGCAGCGAATTACAGGGGGCTTGGGATACGCAGTATTTT; CDR3 protein: CASSELQGAWDTQYF
clone size: once; V gene: TRBV5-1; D gene: NA; J gene: TRBJ2-3; CDR3 length: 15; CDR3 DNA: TGCGCCAGCAGCTTGGCCAGTCAGGGCGCAGATACGCAGTATTTT; CDR3 protein: CASSLASQGADTQYF
clone size: NA; V gene: TRBV28; D gene: TRBD1; J gene: TRBJ1-2; CDR3 length: 14; CDR3 DNA: TGTGCCAGCAGTGATTTAACAGGGGCGGGAGGCTACACCTTC; CDR3 protein: CASSDLTGAGGYTF
clone size: NA; V gene: TRBV7-2; D gene: NA; J gene: TRBJ1-3; CDR3 length: 16; CDR3 DNA: TGTGCCAGCAGCTTGGGACGGACAGATTCTGGAAACACCATATATTTT; CDR3 protein: CASSLGRTDSGNTIYF
clone size: NA; V gene: TRBV10-1; D gene: NA; J gene: TRBJ2-7; CDR3 length: 13; CDR3 DNA: TGCGCCAGCAGGTTCGGGAGTGCCTACGAGCAGTACTTC; CDR3 protein: CASRFGSAYEQYF
clone size: NA; V gene: TRBV6-5; D gene: NA; J gene: TRBJ1-4; CDR3 length: 14; CDR3 DNA: TGTGCCAGCAAGCCCGGACAGCCCCATGAAAAACTGTTTTTT; CDR3 protein: CASKPGQPHEKLFF
clone size: NA; V gene: TRBV5-1; D gene: NA; J gene: TRBJ2-7; CDR3 length: 14; CDR3 DNA: TGCGCCAGCAGCCCCCGGGATGGCTCCTACGAGCAGTACTTC; CDR3 protein: CASSPRDGSYEQYF
clone size: NA; V gene: TRBV11-2; D gene: TRBD1; J gene: TRBJ2-3; CDR3 length: 16; CDR3 DNA: TGTGCCAGCAGCTTAGGGGTGACAGGGGTACGAGATACGCAGTATTTT; CDR3 protein: CASSLGVTGVRDTQYF
clone size: NA; V gene: TRBV6-5; D gene: TRBD1; J gene: TRBJ2-7; CDR3 length: 14; CDR3 DNA: TGTGCCAGCAGTTACCTGCAGGGGGCTTACGAGCAGTACTTC; CDR3 protein: CASSYLQGAYEQYF
clone size: NA; V gene: TRBV27; D gene: TRBD1; J gene: TRBJ2-7; CDR3 length: 16; CDR3 DNA: TGTGCCAGCAGTTTTCAAGCCCGGGACAGGGGTTACGAGCAGTACTTC; CDR3 protein: CASSFQARDRGYEQYF
clone size: NA; V gene: TRBV4-1; D gene: TRBD2; J gene: TRBJ2-5; CDR3 length: 16; CDR3 DNA: TGCGCCAGCAGCCAAGTAGCCCTAGCGGATCAAGAGACCCAGTACTTC; CDR3 protein: CASSQVALADQETQYF
clone size: NA; V gene: TRBV2; D gene: NA; J gene: TRBJ1-1; CDR3 length: 15; CDR3 DNA: TGTGCCAGCAGTGAGGTCCCAGGGAGGTTCACTGAAGCTTTCTTT; CDR3 protein: CASSEVPGRFTEAFF
clone size: NA; V gene: TRBV6-1; D gene: TRBD2; J gene: TRBJ2-1; CDR3 length: 17; CDR3 DNA: TGTGCCAGCAGTGTAATGTCCGCTAGCGGGAGTTTCCATGAGCAGTTCTTC; CDR3 protein: CASSVMSASGSFHEQFF
clone size: NA; V gene: TRBV11-2; D gene: NA; J gene: TRBJ2-7; CDR3 length: 11; CDR3 DNA: TGTGCCAGCAGCTTATTAGACGAGCAGTACTTC; CDR3 protein: CASSLLDEQYF
clone size: NA; V gene: TRBV9; D gene: TRBD1; J gene: TRBJ1-2; CDR3 length: 15; CDR3 DNA: TGTGCCAGCAGCGTAGCTACAGGGGGCACCGTTGGCTACACCTTC; CDR3 protein: CASSVATGGTVGYTF
clone size: NA; V gene: TRBV29-1; D gene: TRBD1; J gene: TRBJ2-2; CDR3 length: 15; CDR3 DNA: TGCAGCGTTCGGACAGGGGGAAGATACACCGGGGAGCTGTTTTTT; CDR3 protein: CSVRTGGRYTGELFF
clone size: once; V gene: TRBV28; D gene: NA; J gene: TRBJ1-1; CDR3 length: 11; CDR3 DNA: TGTGCCAGCAGTTTAAAGCGAGAAGCTTTCTTT; CDR3 protein: CASSLKREAFF
clone size: NA; V gene: TRBV5-1; D gene: NA; J gene: TRBJ2-7; CDR3 length: 15; CDR3 DNA: TGCGCCAGCAGCCCCGGGGGAGAGGGGATCTACGAGCAGTACTTC; CDR3 protein: CASSPGGEGIYEQYF
clone size: NA; V gene: TRBV29-1; D gene: NA; J gene: TRBJ2-7; CDR3 length: 15; CDR3 DNA: TGCAGCGTTGAAGAAGCGGGGACACTAAACTACGAGCAGTACTTC; CDR3 protein: CSVEEAGTLNYEQYF
clone size: NA; V gene: TRBV28; D gene: TRBD1; J gene: TRBJ1-2; CDR3 length: 13; CDR3 DNA: TGTGCCAGCAGTTTAGCCAGGGGGCAAGGCTACACCTTC; CDR3 protein: CASSLARGQGYTF
clone size: once; V gene: TRBV18; D gene: TRBD1; J gene: TRBJ2-1; CDR3 length: 15; CDR3 DNA: TGTGCCAGCTCACCACCGGGGGACAGGGGCAATGAGCAGTTCTTC; CDR3 protein: CASSPPGDRGNEQFF
clone size: NA; V gene: TRBV15; D gene: TRBD2; J gene: TRBJ2-5; CDR3 length: 15; CDR3 DNA: TGTGCCGTAGGTGGGGCTAGCGGGCGGCAAGAGACCCAGTACTTC; CDR3 protein: CAVGGASGRQETQYF
clone size: few; V gene: TRBV9; D gene: NA; J gene: TRBJ2-1; CDR3 length: 17; CDR3 DNA: TGTGCCAGCAGCGTAGCTCTTGAGGGAGTATCCTACAATGAGCAGTTCTTC; CDR3 protein: CASSVALEGVSYNEQFF